These T cell receptor beta chains were read from a single sample in a study of T cell changes during pregnancy in multiple sclerosis. Sequencing used immunoSEQ multiplex PCR; TCRdb keeps in-frame clones, though not all of them. The table shows around 88,000 clones, with just over 90% occurring only once. Source: peripheral blood, taken in the first trimester of pregnancy. The receptors originated from a female donor with multiple sclerosis, enrolled in a pregnancy study. Both conserved end residues are part of each CDR3. The D gene is left open where the match is weak. Only some rows state a clone size, as once, few, many or a class for expanded clones.

clone size	V gene	J gene	D gene	CDR3 DNA	CDR3 protein
-	TRBV2	TRBJ1-2	TRBD1	TGTGCCAGCACCGGGACAGCCTATGGCTACACCTTC	CASTGTAYGYTF
-	TRBV6-5	TRBJ2-7	TRBD2	TGTGCCAGCAGTTCACCGGGACTACCTTATTACGAGCAGTACTTC	CASSSPGLPYYEQYF
-	TRBV7-2	TRBJ1-2	TRBD1	TGTGCCAGCAGCTTCTCGGGACAGGGGACAGACGGCTACACCTTC	CASSFSGQGTDGYTF
-	TRBV27	TRBJ2-7	TRBD2	TGTGCCAGCAGTTTATTTGGTAGCGGGAGAAATCGGGAGCAGTACTTC	CASSLFGSGRNREQYF
-	TRBV6-6	TRBJ2-1	-	TGTGCCAGCATCGCGGGTTCCTACAATGAGCAGTTCTTC	CASIAGSYNEQFF
-	TRBV29-1	TRBJ2-3	-	TGCAGCGTTGCGAGCGGAACTAGCACAGATACGCAGTATTTT	CSVASGTSTDTQYF
-	TRBV29-1	TRBJ1-1	-	TGCAGCGTTGTGGGCAGTATGAACACTGAAGCTTTCTTT	CSVVGSMNTEAFF
-	TRBV7-3	TRBJ2-5	TRBD1	TGTGCCAGCAGCTTAAACCCTGGGACAGGGATAGAGACCCAGTACTTC	CASSLNPGTGIETQYF
-	TRBV5-1	TRBJ1-1	-	TGCGCCAGCAGCTTTTATCGGGAACAGCCCACTGAAGCTTTCTTT	CASSFYREQPTEAFF
once	TRBV5-1	TRBJ1-5	-	TGCGCCAGCAGCATTGGGGGCCCCGGGTCGAATCAGCCCCAGCATTTT	CASSIGGPGSNQPQHF
-	TRBV5-4	TRBJ2-3	TRBD2	TGTGCCAGCAGCTTGGTAGCGGGGGTTTCCACAGATACGCAGTATTTT	CASSLVAGVSTDTQYF
once	TRBV4-3	TRBJ2-7	-	TGCGCCAGCAGCCAAGATACTATTGGCGAGCAGTACTTC	CASSQDTIGEQYF
-	TRBV7-8	TRBJ2-7	TRBD1	TGTGCCAGCAATCCCACAGGGGGCACCTACGAGCAGTACTTC	CASNPTGGTYEQYF
few	TRBV2	TRBJ2-7	TRBD1	TGTGCCAGCAGTGAAGCGAGGGGACAGGGTAACGACGAGCAGTACTTC	CASSEARGQGNDEQYF
few	TRBV2	TRBJ1-1	-	TGTGCCAGCAGTCGACAGACGATGAACACTGAAGCTTTCTTT	CASSRQTMNTEAFF